This T cell receptor (beta chain) is from a study of blood T cell repertoires in COVID-19. Study-level background: The study drew acute and convalescent COVID-19 samples from the United States, Italy and Spain.

With regard to this clone: A junction end diverges from the germline sequence, so it may reflect a read error.

Data came from immunoSEQ multiplex PCR; TCRdb stores just in-frame clones and leaves some out. The sample contains more than 200,000 clones, 87% of which appear only once. The CDR3 loop spans 17 amino acids. The germline V gene has CDR1 SSHAT and CDR2 FNYEAQ (reference sequence). The TCR sequence derives from a woman aged 30 to 39 with acute COVID-19. The chain links TRBV7-7 to TRBJ1-5; 7 bases align to TRBD1. The sample was PBMCs or T cells enriched from blood (not recorded which). The CDR3 DNA reads as TGTGCTAGCAGCTTTGTGGACAGGAAATATAGCAATCAGCCCCAGCATTTT. Its translation is CASSFVDRKYSNQPQHF.